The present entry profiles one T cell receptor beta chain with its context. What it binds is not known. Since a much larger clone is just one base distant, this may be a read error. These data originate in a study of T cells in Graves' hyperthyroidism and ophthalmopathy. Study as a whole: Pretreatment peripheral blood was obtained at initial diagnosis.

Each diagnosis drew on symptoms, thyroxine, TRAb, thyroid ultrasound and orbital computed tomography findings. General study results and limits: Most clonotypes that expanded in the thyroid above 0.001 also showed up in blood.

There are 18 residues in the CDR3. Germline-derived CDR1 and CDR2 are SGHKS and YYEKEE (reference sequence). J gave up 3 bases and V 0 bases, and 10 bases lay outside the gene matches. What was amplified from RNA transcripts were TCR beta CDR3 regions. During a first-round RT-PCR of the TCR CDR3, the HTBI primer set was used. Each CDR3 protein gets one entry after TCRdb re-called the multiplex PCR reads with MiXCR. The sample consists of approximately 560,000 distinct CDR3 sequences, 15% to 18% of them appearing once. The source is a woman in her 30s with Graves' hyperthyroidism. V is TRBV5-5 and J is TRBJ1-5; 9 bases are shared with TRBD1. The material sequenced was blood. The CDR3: CASSLGVWDRVSNQPQHF. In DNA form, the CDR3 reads TGTGCCAGCAGCTTGGGCGTCTGGGACAGGGTATCCAATCAGCCCCAGCATTTT.